Listed here are 20 T cell receptor beta chains from one sample, sequenced in a study of human T cells and chemical hapten exposure (dated by TCRdb to the early 2020s). Total RNA was extracted from unfractionated whole blood that had been collected in Tempus Blood RNA tubes. The library was made by 5' RACE. Sequencer: Illumina MiSeq. The public reads were reanalyzed by TCRdb: fastp trimming at Q25, MiXCR alignment, in-frame beta chains only. Rows with one shared CDR3 protein collapse into an entry with the most common genes and DNA. In all, the sample holds 110,000 to 150,000 distinct CDR3 sequences, and around 4% of those were seen once. The top ten hold over 1.3% of the sample. These receptors originate from a female donor in good health.

This clonotype was recorded at least ten times. V usage is TRBV20-1 and J usage is TRBJ1-2; D gene uncertain. The CDR3 sequence is 15 residues long. The V and J ends lost 3 bases and 2 bases respectively, with 16 bases between them. Germline V gives CDR1 DFQATT, CDR2 SNEGSKA (reference sequence). The CDR3 spells CSASPTGTGNYGYTF. DNA for the CDR3: TGCAGTGCTAGCCCCACCGGTACGGGGAACTATGGCTACACCTTC.

This clonotype was seen a handful of times. V usage is TRBV7-3 and J usage is TRBJ2-5; 12 bases map to TRBD2. V shed 5 bases, J shed 5 bases, and the junction held 9 bases outside the gene matches. CDR1 SGHTA and CDR2 FQGTGA come from the germline V gene. The CDR3 spans 16 residues. DNA of the CDR3: TGTGCCAGCAGCCCCCTAGCGGGGGGGCCTTGGGAGACCCAGTACTTC. Its protein product is CASSPLAGGPWETQYF.

This clonotype has at least ten counts. This chain uses TRBV12-3 or TRBV12-4 with TRBJ2-7; D may be TRBD1 (6 bases). The V gene lost 5 bases and the J gene lost 4 bases, with 9 bases spanning the gap. CDR3 length: 12 amino acids. CDR3 in amino acids: CASSATGYEQYF. In nucleotides, the CDR3 is TGTGCCAGCAGTGCAACAGGGTACGAGCAGTACTTC.

This clonotype has at least ten counts. The genes are TRBV7-2 and TRBJ2-1; D gene unclear. Germline CDR1 reads SGHTA; CDR2 reads FQGNSA. The CDR3 covers 16 residues. The V gene lost 5 bases and the J gene lost 2 bases, with 16 bases spanning the gap. CDR3 bases: TGTGCCAGCAGCCCGAACCGACACATCCCCTACAATGAGCAGTTCTTC. It codes for CASSPNRHIPYNEQFF.

This clonotype showed up just a few times. The genes are TRBV12-3 or TRBV12-4 and TRBJ2-2, with a tentative D call TRBD1 (6 bases). Trimming pared 6 bases from V and 7 bases from J, leaving 15 bases between. The CDR3 is 14 residues long. The CDR3 coding sequence is TGTGCCAGCAGACCGCGGACAGATCACGGGGAGCTGTTTTTT. It specifies CASRPRTDHGELFF.

This clonotype was observed at least ten times. J is TRBJ2-7 and V is TRBV10-3; D possibly uses TRBD1 or TRBD2 (5 bases each). The CDR3 is 14 amino acids. Germline CDR1 reads ENHRY; CDR2 reads SYGVKD. V was shortened by 2 bases and J by 0 bases, with 8 bases between the two germline ends. DNA of the CDR3: TGTGCCATCAGTGAGCGGGGCAGCTCCTACGAGCAGTACTTC. As protein: CAISERGSSYEQYF.

The V gene is TRBV9, the J gene TRBJ2-3, with 12 bases fitting TRBD2. J lost 3 bases, V lost 4 bases, and 9 bases had no gene match. The CDR3 is 17 residues long. Germline CDR1 and CDR2: SGDLS and YYNGEE. In DNA form, the CDR3 reads TGTGCCAGCAGCTACAATCCTAGCGGGGGGGGAACAGATACGCAGTATTTT. Its translation is CASSYNPSGGGTDTQYF.

CDR3 bases: TGCAGCGTTTTGATAACAAATGAGCAGTTCTTC. Protein: CSVLITNEQFF. V gene TRBV29-1 combines with J gene TRBJ2-1; unclear D gene. CDR3 length: 11 residues. V gave up 5 bases and J gave up 7 bases, with 9 bases separating them. Per germline, CDR1 SQVTM and CDR2 ANQGSEA.

This clonotype was detected only a few times. The J gene is TRBJ1-1, the V gene TRBV27; D is undetermined. V lost 5 bases and J lost 7, with 17 bases in between. From germline, CDR1 is MNHEY and CDR2 SMNVEV (reference sequence). The CDR3 runs 14 residues. The CDR3 reads CASSVGPMVIEAFF. The CDR3 DNA sequence: TGTGCCAGCAGTGTCGGACCGATGGTAATTGAAGCTTTCTTT.

The genes are TRBV12-2 and TRBJ2-1; TRBD1 was called by the table and not checked on the DNA. TRBV12-2 is recorded as a pseudogene. This CDR3 is built from 20 residues. The CDR3 protein is CASRLVVGDAGTGICNEQFF. The CDR3 bases are TGTGCAAGTCGCTTAGTTGTTGGGGACGCCGGGACAGGGATTTGCAATGAGCAGTTCTTC.

CDR3: CAISNGPGRNQPQHF. CDR3 nucleotides: TGTGCCATCAGTAATGGCCCAGGGAGGAATCAGCCCCAGCATTTT. The J gene is TRBJ1-5, the V gene TRBV10-3, with a tentative D call TRBD1 (5 bases). Germline CDR1 is ENHRY and CDR2 is SYGVKD. Trimming shortened V by 5 bases and J by 4 bases, and 15 bases separated the two germline ends. The CDR3 is made up of 15 amino acids.

The table lists this clonotype with many counts. The rearrangement uses TRBV6-5 and TRBJ2-3; D gene ambiguous. Looked up from germline, CDR1 is MNHEY and CDR2 is SVGAGI. The CDR3 totals 12 residues. Between the trimmed V and J ends, which lost 6 bases and 2 bases, there was a span of 6 bases. CDR3 sequence reads: CASSQDTDTQYF. CDR3 DNA sequence: TGTGCCAGCAGCCAAGACACAGATACGCAGTATTTT.

This clonotype was detected ten times or more. V and J are TRBV29-1 and TRBJ1-1; D is possibly TRBD1 (5 bases). This CDR3 contains 13 residues. Trimming took off 6 bases at V and 1 base at J, with 12 bases between the two ends. Germline V lookup: CDR1 SQVTM, CDR2 ANQGSEA. The CDR3 sequence: CSVAGWWNTEAFF. DNA of the CDR3: TGCAGCGTGGCAGGGTGGTGGAACACTGAAGCTTTCTTT.

This clonotype occurred many times. The chain carries TRBV7-9 and TRBJ1-2; D is uncertain. Germline-derived CDR1 and CDR2 are SEHNR and FQNEAQ (reference sequence). This CDR3 region has 16 residues. The ends were cut back, 4 bases at V and 9 bases at J, with 24 bases in the middle. CDR3 nucleotide sequence: TGTGCCAGCAGCTCAGACGGGATGAGGGCGCCCAGTCGCTACACCTTC. It is translated as CASSSDGMRAPSRYTF.

There are many counts of this clonotype. J is TRBJ2-2 and V is TRBV12-3 or TRBV12-4, with TRBD1 identical over 8 bases. This CDR3 has 18 residues. V lost 5 bases to trimming and J lost 5 bases; unmatched junction nucleotides: 16. The CDR3 DNA reads TGTGCCAGCAGTCTTGATTGGACAGGGTGGGGGAATACCGGGGAGCTGTTTTTT. This sequence encodes CASSLDWTGWGNTGELFF.

This clonotype occurred many times. This CDR3 is CASSLGETGINSPLHF. CDR3 DNA: TGTGCCAGCAGTTTGGGGGAGACAGGGATTAATTCACCCCTCCACTTT. The genes are TRBV28 and TRBJ1-6; 7 nucleotides line up with TRBD1. Germline-derived CDR1 and CDR2 are MDHEN and SYDVKM. V lost 3 bases, J lost 6 bases, and 8 bases stayed unmatched. The CDR3 extends over 16 amino acids. The whole variable domain, remainder taken from reference TRBV28 and TRBJ1-6, is DVKVTQSSRYLVKRTGEKVFLECVQDMDHENMFWYRQDPGLGLRLIYFSYDVKMKEKGDIPEGYSVSREKKERFSLILESASTNQTSMYLCASSLGETGINSPLHFGNGTRLTVT.

The sample holds a few counts of this clonotype. The chain has TRBV14 and TRBJ1-2; 9 nucleotides line up with TRBD1. CDR1 is SGHDN and CDR2 is FVKESK in the germline V gene. The CDR3 totals 15 residues. The ends lost 3 bases at V and 5 bases at J; junction bases unmatched: 7. The CDR3 spells CASSQDRGSVYGYTF. For the CDR3, the DNA is TGTGCCAGCAGCCAGGACAGGGGAAGTGTTTATGGCTACACCTTC. Complete variable domain (other parts from reference TRBV14 and TRBJ1-2): EAGVTQFPSHSVIEKGQTVTLRCDPISGHDNLYWYRRVMGKEIKFLLHFVKESKQDESGMPNNRFLAERTGGTYSTLKVQPAELEDSGVYFCASSQDRGSVYGYTFGSGTRLTVV.

This clonotype was counted ten times or more. This chain joins TRBV13 and TRBJ1-6; D unclear. CDR3 length equals 14 residues. With 6 bases removed from V and 10 bases from J, the gap between germline ends came to 16 bases. Germline CDR1 reads PRHDT; CDR2 reads FYEKMQ (reference sequence). The CDR3 DNA reads TGTGCCAGCAGGCTCGGGCAGAAAATATCACCCCTCCACTTT. Its translation is CASRLGQKISPLHF.

V usage is TRBV10-3 and J usage is TRBJ2-3, with 8 nucleotides matching TRBD2. J lost 2 bases, V lost 0 bases, and 7 bases had no gene match. The CDR3 extends over 17 amino acids. The germline CDR1 and CDR2 sequences are ENHRY and SYGVKD. The CDR3 spells CAISESGRGGLTDTQYF. CDR3 nucleotides: TGTGCCATCAGTGAGTCTGGCCGGGGGGGCCTCACAGATACGCAGTATTTT.

The genes are TRBV7-9 and TRBJ2-1, with D possibly TRBD2 on 5 matching bases. Germline V gene data show CDR1 as SEHNR and CDR2 as FQNEAQ (reference sequence). Trimming removed 6 bases from V and 10 bases from J, with 25 bases in between. The CDR3 spans 16 residues. In DNA form, the CDR3 reads TGTGCCAGCAGATATGACGTTGGAGAGGGTGGCAAGGAGCAGTTCTTC. Its translation: CASRYDVGEGGKEQFF.